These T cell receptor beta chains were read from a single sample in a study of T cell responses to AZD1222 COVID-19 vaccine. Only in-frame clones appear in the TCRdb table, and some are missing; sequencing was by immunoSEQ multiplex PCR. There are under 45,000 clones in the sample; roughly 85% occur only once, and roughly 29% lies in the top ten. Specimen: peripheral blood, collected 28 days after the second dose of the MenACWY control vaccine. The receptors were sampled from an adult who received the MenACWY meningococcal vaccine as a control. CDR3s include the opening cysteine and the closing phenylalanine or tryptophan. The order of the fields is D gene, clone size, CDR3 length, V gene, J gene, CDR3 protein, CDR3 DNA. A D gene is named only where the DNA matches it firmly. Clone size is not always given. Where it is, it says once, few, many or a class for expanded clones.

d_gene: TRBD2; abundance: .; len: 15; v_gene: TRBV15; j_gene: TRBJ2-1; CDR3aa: CATSSGLAQNNEQFF; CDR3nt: TGTGCCACCAGCAGTGGACTAGCGCAGAACAATGAGCAGTTCTTC
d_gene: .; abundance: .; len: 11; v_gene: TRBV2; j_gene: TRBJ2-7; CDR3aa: CASRPWGEQYF; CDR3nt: TGTGCCAGCAGGCCCTGGGGCGAGCAGTACTTC
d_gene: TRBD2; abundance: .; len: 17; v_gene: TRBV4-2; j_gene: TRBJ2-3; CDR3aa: CASSQESAGGLSDTQYF; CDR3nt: TGTGCCAGCAGCCAAGAATCCGCGGGAGGTCTCTCAGATACGCAGTATTTT
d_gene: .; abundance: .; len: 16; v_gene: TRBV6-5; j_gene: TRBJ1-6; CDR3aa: CASSYPQTKGYSPLHF; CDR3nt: TGTGCCAGCAGTTACCCGCAAACTAAGGGGTACTCACCCCTCCACTTT
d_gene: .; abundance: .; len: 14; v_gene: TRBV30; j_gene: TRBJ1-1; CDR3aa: CAWSEGRGNTEAFF; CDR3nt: TGTGCCTGGAGTGAGGGGAGGGGTAACACTGAAGCTTTCTTT
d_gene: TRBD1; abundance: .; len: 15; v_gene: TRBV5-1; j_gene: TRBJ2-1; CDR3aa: CASSQGQGAIDEQFF; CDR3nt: TGCGCCAGCAGCCAGGGACAGGGGGCGATCGATGAGCAGTTCTTC
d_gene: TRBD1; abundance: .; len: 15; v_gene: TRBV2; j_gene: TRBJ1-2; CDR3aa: CASRGLQGENYGYTF; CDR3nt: TGTGCCAGCAGGGGCCTGCAGGGGGAAAACTATGGCTACACCTTC
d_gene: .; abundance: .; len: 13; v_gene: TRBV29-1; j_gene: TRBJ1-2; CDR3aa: CSGVLDSTDGYTF; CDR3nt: TGCAGCGGTGTATTGGACAGCACCGATGGCTACACCTTC
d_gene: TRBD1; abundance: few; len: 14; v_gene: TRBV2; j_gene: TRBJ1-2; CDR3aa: CASRDSGTDYGYTF; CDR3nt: TGTGCCAGCAGGGACAGCGGGACAGACTATGGCTACACCTTC
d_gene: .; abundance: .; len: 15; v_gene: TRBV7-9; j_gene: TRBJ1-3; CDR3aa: CASSLASTDLGTIYF; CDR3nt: TGTGCCAGCAGCTTAGCTTCAACAGATCTGGGCACCATATATTTT
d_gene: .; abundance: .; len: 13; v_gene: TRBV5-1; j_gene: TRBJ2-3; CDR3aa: CASSDPGTLTQYF; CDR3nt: TGCGCCAGCAGCGACCCCGGGACATTAACGCAGTATTTT
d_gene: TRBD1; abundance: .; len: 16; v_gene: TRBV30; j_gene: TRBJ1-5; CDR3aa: CAWSVRGTGNNQPQHF; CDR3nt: TGTGCCTGGAGTGTACGGGGGACAGGGAACAATCAGCCCCAGCATTTT
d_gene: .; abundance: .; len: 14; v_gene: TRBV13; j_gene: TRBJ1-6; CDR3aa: CASSLSSGGSPLHF; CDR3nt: TGTGCCAGCAGCTTGAGTTCTGGGGGATCACCCCTCCACTTT
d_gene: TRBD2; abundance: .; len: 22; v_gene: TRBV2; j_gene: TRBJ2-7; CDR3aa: CASSEGRGPLGLAGLYSYEQYF; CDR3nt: TGTGCCAGCAGTGAGGGCAGGGGGCCGTTGGGACTAGCGGGATTGTACTCCTACGAGCAGTACTTC